This T cell receptor beta chain came from a study of radiation and T cells in renal cell carcinoma. Study results and limitations: Irradiated tumors held more dominant CDR3 motifs than control tumors.

CDR1 LNHDA and CDR2 SQIVND come from the germline V gene (reference sequence). V lost 6 bases and J 4 bases, leaving 21 bases between the germline ends. The CDR3 covers 16 residues. This table comes from immunoSEQ multiplex PCR, and its TCRdb copy is limited to in-frame clones, with some not included. The top ten clones hold about 33% of a sample with 19,000 or so clones, around three fifths of them seen once. Worth noting for this clone: The antigen remains undetermined.

As for treatment: treatment-naive control, cytoreductive nephrectomy. The patient's renal cell carcinoma had clear cell pathology. The chain recombines TRBV19 with TRBJ1-2; possible D gene TRBD1, 5 bases. The clonotype comes from a man aged 50-59 years with renal cell carcinoma. Material: tumor tissue, obtained from a patient whose treatment was nephrectomy without radiotherapy. The CDR3 bases are TGTGCCAGTAGAAGCCAGGGTAAACGCCAAGGCTATGGCTACACCTTC. Residues: CASRSQGKRQGYGYTF.